A selection of T cell receptor beta chains follows, all from one sample in a study of vaccination and CD4 T cells after COVID-19. Antigens of these TCRs are unknown. From the PCR reads, TCRdb called clonotypes with MiXCR, one entry per CDR3 protein. The sample lists 3,500 to 4,500 distinct CDR3 sequences, around 20% occurring once. The sample was CD4+ T cells from blood, cultured in vitro. Source of these receptors: a human donor who had recovered from COVID-19. The conserved cysteine and the conserved F or W are not part of the CDR3 here. D genes are given only for firm matches.

v_gene	j_gene	d_gene	CDR3aa
TRBV6-1	TRBJ2-2	TRBD2	ASTRGGAGELF
TRBV6-1	TRBJ1-2	.	ASSRGQIYGYT
TRBV6-1	TRBJ2-1	.	ASSEGGGLPYNEQF
TRBV20-1	TRBJ2-2	TRBD2	SAQHRGGVGGELF
TRBV20-1	TRBJ1-5	.	SATDSPYSNQPQH
TRBV21-1	TRBJ2-7	.	ASGRDRGSSYEQY
TRBV12-3/TRBV12-4	TRBJ2-2	TRBD2	ASSSLAGGPGGELF
TRBV20-1	TRBJ1-2	TRBD1	SIQGANYGYT
TRBV5-1	TRBJ1-6	.	ASSLARSSDSSLH
TRBV6-5	TRBJ1-3	.	ASSYSNSGNTIY
TRBV5-6	TRBJ2-7	TRBD1	ASSSGTVSYEQY
TRBV2	TRBJ1-6	TRBD1	ASSRTGQGNSPLH
TRBV29-1	TRBJ1-2	.	SVNQGQNYGYT
TRBV12-3/TRBV12-4	TRBJ2-2	.	ASSLVGTNTGELF
TRBV6-1	TRBJ1-3	.	ASSDLGQTGNTIY
TRBV7-9	TRBJ1-3	.	ASSLTGARAGNTIY
TRBV10-3	TRBJ2-7	.	AIRSSKGSSYEQY
TRBV5-4	TRBJ2-1	TRBD1	ASRQDRGTRLEQF
TRBV12-3/TRBV12-4	TRBJ2-7	TRBD1	ASSGRTGVYEQY
TRBV20-1	TRBJ2-1	TRBD1	SARDGQGADEQF
TRBV5-4	TRBJ2-1	TRBD2	ASSLGEGYYNEQF
TRBV19	TRBJ2-6	TRBD1	ASSITTPRTGIRSGANVLT
TRBV7-9	TRBJ2-5	.	ASSLASGQETQY
TRBV14	TRBJ1-1	.	ASSLTGPTEAF
TRBV5-4	TRBJ2-7	.	ASSLASRGPYEQY
TRBV7-2	TRBJ2-5	.	ASSLANSGAGETQY
TRBV30	TRBJ1-3	.	AWGPGTGGSGNTIY
TRBV5-1	TRBJ1-1	.	ASSFGGGMNTEAF
TRBV19	TRBJ2-1	.	ASSPEQWGGGRYNEQF
TRBV20-1	TRBJ2-2	TRBD1	SARGAGQGRANTGELF
TRBV7-2	TRBJ2-7	.	ASSSNPYEQY
TRBV2	TRBJ2-3	TRBD2	ASIGKRGGIADTQY
TRBV6-5	TRBJ2-1	TRBD1	ASSTRPGTGREQF
TRBV18	TRBJ1-6	.	ASSPGTSYNSPLH
TRBV7-2	TRBJ1-2	.	ASSYIYGYT
TRBV27	TRBJ2-6	.	ASCSLYPRITGANVLT
TRBV30	TRBJ2-5	.	AWGGASGYQETQY
TRBV20-1	TRBJ2-1	.	SARDFRDSYNEQF
TRBV19	TRBJ1-2	.	ASSTTDRPTNYGYT
TRBV6-2/TRBV6-3	TRBJ1-1	TRBD1	ASSYLGGQIAEAF
TRBV6-1	TRBJ2-4	.	ASSPEGVRAKNIQY
TRBV12-3/TRBV12-4	TRBJ2-1	.	ASSLLLEGGKF
TRBV12-3/TRBV12-4	TRBJ2-1	.	ASSLWWDGNYNEQF
TRBV10-3	TRBJ2-1	TRBD2	AISEFPAGGIYNEQF